The next 25 T cell receptor beta chains were all read from a single sample in a study of control samples from healthy donors and cancer patients. Clones were sequenced by immunoSEQ multiplex PCR, and TCRdb holds only the in-frame ones, with some missing. The sample has 84,000 or so clones, 91% seen once. Sequences were obtained from blood. These receptors came from a man aged 25-45 years in good health.

This chain joins TRBV12-3 or TRBV12-4 and TRBJ2-7; the D is unclear. The CDR3 contains 11 residues. V was cut by 5 bases and J by 5 bases, with 7 bases left in between. This CDR3 is CASSLSDEQYF. CDR3 nucleotide sequence: TGTGCCAGCAGTCTCAGCGACGAGCAGTACTTC.

This clone was seen more than once but under ten times. V is TRBV27 and J is TRBJ2-3; D is unresolved. This CDR3 spans 15 amino acids. Germline assignment: CDR1 MNHEY and CDR2 SMNVEV (reference sequence). V dropped 3 bases and J dropped 1 base, with 11 bases sitting between them. The CDR3 region is CASSFQDRGTDTQYF. Here the CDR3 DNA reads TGTGCCAGCAGTTTCCAGGACCGAGGCACAGATACGCAGTATTTT.

A single count supports this clone. The chain links TRBV15 to TRBJ2-3; 13 nucleotides agree with TRBD2. Losses at the gene ends were 6 bases for V and 4 bases for J; bases not matched to a gene: 7. CDR1 LNHNV and CDR2 YYDKDF come from the germline V gene (reference sequence). The CDR3 is 16 residues long. CDR3 region: CATRGGTSGIADTQYF. For the CDR3, the DNA is TGTGCCACCAGGGGGGGGACTAGCGGGATAGCAGATACGCAGTATTTT. Using reference TRBV15 and TRBJ2-3 for the parts outside the CDR3, the full variable domain is DAMVIQNPRYQVTQFGKPVTLSCSQTLNHNVMYWYQQKSSQAPKLLFHYYDKDFNNEADTPDNFQSRRPNTSFCFLDIRSPGLGDTAMYLCATRGGTSGIADTQYFGPGTRLTVL.

This chain joins TRBV11-2 and TRBJ2-1, with 8 bases identical to TRBD2. V dropped 1 base and J dropped 6; count of bases not matched to a gene: 2. This CDR3 comprises 14 residues. The V gene's germline CDR1 is SGHAT and CDR2 FQNNGV. Here the CDR3 DNA reads TGTGCCAGCAGCTTAGCGGGGACTAGCAATGAGCAGTTCTTC. It codes for CASSLAGTSNEQFF.

The chain uses TRBV10-3 and TRBJ1-1; 8 bases are a match to TRBD1. The CDR3 totals 13 residues. Germline CDR1 ENHRY, CDR2 SYGVKD. The V and J ends lost 6 bases and 4 bases, in that order; junction bases with no gene match: 4. CDR3: CAIRTGVVTEAFF. The CDR3 DNA sequence: TGTGCCATCAGGACAGGGGTTGTCACTGAAGCTTTCTTT.

V is TRBV5-4 and J is TRBJ1-1; TRBD1 agrees at 10 bases. V lost 7 bases and J lost 1; bases outside the gene matches: 4. Germline assignment: CDR1 SGHNT and CDR2 YYREEE (reference sequence). This CDR3 has 14 amino acids. The CDR3 sequence: CASRTGGWNTEAFF. The CDR3 nucleotides read TGTGCCAGCCGGACAGGGGGTTGGAACACTGAAGCTTTCTTT.

V and J are TRBV3-1 (or the pseudogene TRBV3-2) and TRBJ1-5, with 9 nucleotides matching TRBD1. With 4 bases clipped from V and 7 bases from J, the junction kept 5 bases outside the gene matches. The CDR3 loop spans 14 amino acids. Germline CDR1 reads LGHDT; CDR2 reads YNNKEL (reference sequence). The CDR3, as DNA: TGTGCCAGCAGCCCAGGACAGGGGTGGCAGCCCCAGCATTTT. It codes for CASSPGQGWQPQHF.

The chain is built from TRBV6-6 and TRBJ1-3; 7 nucleotides align to TRBD1. The V gene end was trimmed by 8 bases and the J gene end by 0 bases; junction bases not matched to a gene: 10. From germline, CDR1 is MNHNY and CDR2 SVGAGI (reference sequence). The CDR3 contains 16 residues. The CDR3 reads CASGRDSTFSGNTIYF. In DNA, the CDR3 is TGTGCCAGCGGCCGGGACAGCACCTTCTCTGGAAACACCATATATTTT.

The rearrangement uses TRBV5-1 and TRBJ1-2, with no clear D. Looked up from germline, CDR1 is SGHRS and CDR2 is YFSETQ. Trimming took 0 bases from V and 0 from J, leaving 6 bases between them. The CDR3 length is 14 residues. The CDR3 is CASSLATANYGYTF. The CDR3, as DNA: TGCGCCAGCAGCTTGGCCACGGCTAACTATGGCTACACCTTC.

This sequence joins TRBV2 and TRBJ2-3; the match to TRBD1 covers 8 bases. Germline loops: CDR1 SNHLY, CDR2 FYNNEI. The CDR3 is made up of 15 amino acids. V lost 3 bases and J lost 1; bases outside the gene matches: 3. DNA for the CDR3: TGTGCCAGCAGTGATTTGACAGGGGGCACAGATACGCAGTATTTT. Translation: CASSDLTGGTDTQYF.

The chain links TRBV3-1 (or the pseudogene TRBV3-2) to TRBJ2-5; TRBD2 matches at 8 bases. Germline CDR1 and CDR2: LGHDT and YNNKEL (reference sequence). With 4 bases clipped from V and 6 bases from J, the junction kept 4 bases outside the gene matches. There are 13 residues in the CDR3. Here the CDR3 DNA reads TGTGCCAGCAGCCCAGCGGGAGACCAGACCCAGTACTTC. This translates into CASSPAGDQTQYF.

CDR3 in amino acids: CASSLGGAQETQYF. The CDR3 DNA reads as TGCGCCAGCAGCTTGGGAGGGGCTCAAGAGACCCAGTACTTC. The rearrangement joins TRBV5-1 to TRBJ2-5; D might be TRBD1 or TRBD2, each matching 5 bases. The CDR3 is made up of 14 amino acids. The germline V and J ends were trimmed by 0 bases and 2 bases, with 8 bases remaining between them. Per germline, CDR1 SGHRS and CDR2 YFSETQ.

V and J are TRBV18 and TRBJ1-6, with 9 bases that match TRBD1. The CDR3 has 19 amino acids. The ends lost 1 base at V and 4 bases at J; junction bases unmatched: 11. Germline V gene sequence: CDR1 KGHSH, CDR2 LQKENI. The CDR3 nucleotides read TGTGCCAGCTCACCACAAGAGGGTACAGGGGGCGCGTATAATTCACCCCTCCACTTT. Its protein is CASSPQEGTGGAYNSPLHF.

A single count supports this clone. The chain has TRBV6-5 and TRBJ1-3; a possible D gene is TRBD1 (5 bases). Germline CDR1 is MNHEY and CDR2 is SVGAGI. The CDR3 runs 14 residues. The germline V and J ends were trimmed by 3 bases and 4 bases, with 10 bases remaining between them. The CDR3 nucleotides read TGTGCCAGCAGTTATCAGGGAGGCGGAAACACCATATATTTT. This sequence encodes CASSYQGGGNTIYF.

The chain links TRBV7-6 to TRBJ1-6; D is possibly TRBD1 (5 bases). This CDR3 comprises 16 residues. V was clipped by 2 bases and J by 0 bases, with 8 bases between them. Germline values: CDR1 SGHVS, CDR2 FNYEAQ. The CDR3 here is CASSLMQGSYNSPLHF. The CDR3 bases are TGTGCCAGCAGCTTAATGCAGGGCTCCTATAATTCACCCCTCCACTTT.

This chain uses TRBV28 with TRBJ1-5, with TRBD1 as a possible D gene (6 bases). This CDR3 region has 18 residues. The V gene lost 5 bases and the J gene lost 0 bases, with 20 bases spanning the gap. The germline V gene has CDR1 MDHEN and CDR2 SYDVKM. The CDR3 reads CASSLRGRQDHSNQPQHF. The CDR3 region has the DNA TGTGCCAGCAGTCTCCGAGGGAGACAGGACCATAGCAATCAGCCCCAGCATTTT.

This sequence joins TRBV28 and TRBJ1-5, with D possibly being TRBD1 (6 bases). Trimming left V 8 bases short and J 0 bases short, with 29 bases between. The CDR3 consists of 20 residues. The germline V gene has CDR1 MDHEN and CDR2 SYDVKM. The CDR3 is CASDHPRGASGLYSNQPQHF. The CDR3 DNA reads as TGTGCCAGCGACCACCCAAGGGGGGCATCGGGCCTTTATAGCAATCAGCCCCAGCATTTT.

The genes are TRBV5-1 and TRBJ2-3; unclear D gene. The CDR3 is made up of 15 amino acids. Germline lookup yields CDR1 SGHRS and CDR2 YFSETQ. Trimming took off 1 base at V and 0 bases at J, with 9 bases between the two ends. The CDR3 sequence is CASSLNAASTDTQYF. CDR3 nucleotide sequence: TGCGCCAGCAGCTTGAACGCGGCTAGCACAGATACGCAGTATTTT. Supplemented by reference TRBV5-1 and TRBJ2-3, the full variable domain reads KAGVTQTPRYLIKTRGQQVTLSCSPISGHRSVSWYQQTPGQGLQFLFEYFSETQRNKGNFPGRFSGRQFSNSRSEMNVSTLELGDSALYLCASSLNAASTDTQYFGPGTRLTVL.

V and J are TRBV4-1 and TRBJ1-1; D is undetermined. V lost 1 base, J lost 2 bases, and 14 bases lay in between. This CDR3 spans 16 amino acids. Germline values: CDR1 MGHRA, CDR2 YSYEKL. The chain's CDR3 is CASSQAGGKVNTEAFF. DNA of the CDR3: TGCGCCAGCAGCCAAGCGGGAGGCAAAGTCAACACTGAAGCTTTCTTT.

The rearrangement uses TRBV19 and TRBJ1-5, with 7 bases fitting TRBD1. The V segment lost 4 bases and the J segment 3 bases; nucleotides outside the gene matches: 3. Germline V gene lookup returns CDR1 LNHDA and CDR2 SQIVND (reference sequence). There are 14 residues in the CDR3. CDR3 sequence reads: CASSSGQVNQPQHF. CDR3 in DNA: TGTGCCAGTAGTAGTGGACAGGTCAATCAGCCCCAGCATTTT.

V gene TRBV6-5 combines with J gene TRBJ1-5, with D unclear. Germline V lookup: CDR1 MNHEY, CDR2 SVGAGI. Deletions cut 0 bases from V and 10 bases from J, with 13 bases between. The CDR3 covers 14 residues. CDR3 nucleotides: TGTGCCAGCAGTTACTCGGCAAAAAGTAATCCCCAGCATTTT. Translation: CASSYSAKSNPQHF.

The chain recombines TRBV18 with TRBJ1-4, with D unresolved. The germline V gene has CDR1 KGHSH and CDR2 LQKENI. This CDR3 has 13 residues. V lost 3 bases, J lost 8 bases, and 10 bases lay in between. The CDR3 region is CASSPRGSEKLFF. The CDR3 DNA reads TGTGCCAGCTCACCCCGGGGAAGCGAAAAACTGTTTTTT.

The genes are TRBV10-3 and TRBJ2-1; TRBD1 might be the D (5 bases). The CDR3 length is 13 residues. V lost 6 bases to trimming and J lost 7 bases, with 13 bases between them. Looked up from germline, CDR1 is ENHRY and CDR2 is SYGVKD. This chain's CDR3 is CAISRVLENEQFF. The CDR3 nucleotides read TGTGCCATCAGCAGGGTACTTGAGAATGAGCAGTTCTTC.

V gene TRBV6-1 combines with J gene TRBJ1-5; D gene unclear. The CDR3 spans 13 residues. CDR1 is MNHNS and CDR2 is SASEGT in the germline V gene. V lost 2 bases to trimming and J lost 3 bases, with 5 bases between them. This CDR3 is CASSESTNQPQHF. In DNA, the CDR3 is TGTGCCAGCAGTGAAAGCACCAATCAGCCCCAGCATTTT.

This clone came up once. V usage is TRBV3-1 (or the pseudogene TRBV3-2) and J usage is TRBJ2-2, with TRBD1 matching over 10 bases. Trimming took 0 bases from V and 5 from J; bases not matched to a gene: 6. The CDR3 spans 17 residues. From germline, CDR1 is LGHDT and CDR2 YNNKEL (reference sequence). The CDR3 reads CASSQDPRTGGTGELFF. The CDR3 DNA sequence: TGTGCCAGCAGCCAAGATCCGCGGACAGGGGGAACCGGGGAGCTGTTTTTT.